These 24 T cell receptor beta chains were all obtained from the same sample, sequenced in a study of tumor-infiltrating lymphocytes in primary liver carcinoma. Researchers generated TCR beta cDNA from about 0.5 ug of total RNA, relying on a constant-region primer. Libraries of TCR beta came from three nested multiplex PCR rounds with slightly modified ARM-PCR. PCR rounds one and two used TRBV1-TRBV30 forward primers with a C-beta reverse primer for approximately 11 cycles each. TCRdb reprocessed the multiplex PCR reads with MiXCR, giving one entry per CDR3 protein. The sample holds about 310,000 distinct CDR3 sequences; around three fifths are singletons and the top ten take 17%. The study extracted blood RNA from unsorted whole blood and also extracted germline DNA. The sample consisted of peripheral blood. These receptor sequences come from a woman in her twenties or thirties with primary liver carcinoma and hepatitis B virus infection.

On this clonotype: One base away lies a much larger clone, so this may be a sequencing read error. This sequence joins TRBV6-5 and TRBJ1-2, with D possibly matching TRBD1 (6 bases). CDR3 length: 15 amino acids. Germline CDR1 MNHEY, CDR2 SVGAGI. The CDR3 coding sequence is TGTGCCAGCAGTTACTTGGGGGGCGCCAACTTTGGCTACACCTTC. Translation gives CASSYLGGANFGYTF.

This clonotype was picked up many times. This chain joins TRBV6-1 and TRBJ2-5; unclear D gene. This CDR3 spans 15 amino acids. Trimming pared 2 bases from V and 7 bases from J, leaving 17 bases between. Looked up from germline, CDR1 is MNHNS and CDR2 is SASEGT. The CDR3 reads CASSESISPRWTQYF. CDR3 DNA sequence: TGTGCCAGCAGTGAATCCATAAGCCCCCGGTGGACCCAGTACTTC.

The rearrangement links TRBV5-1 to TRBJ2-1; D unclear. CDR1 is SGHRS and CDR2 is YFSETQ in the germline V gene. The CDR3 is 14 amino acids. Trimming pared 7 bases from V and 0 bases from J, leaving 11 bases between. In nucleotides, the CDR3 is TGCGCCAGCCAAGAACAGCCCTCCTACAATGAGCAGTTCTTC. Its translation: CASQEQPSYNEQFF. The entire variable domain, with the rest obtained from reference TRBV5-1 and TRBJ2-1, is as follows: KAGVTQTPRYLIKTRGQQVTLSCSPISGHRSVSWYQQTPGQGLQFLFEYFSETQRNKGNFPGRFSGRQFSNSRSEMNVSTLELGDSALYLCASQEQPSYNEQFFGPGTRLTVL.

This clonotype has ten or more counts. The rearrangement joins TRBV24-1 to TRBJ1-3, with TRBD1 as a possible D gene (5 bases). Germline V gene lookup returns CDR1 KGHDR and CDR2 SFDVKD. The CDR3 has 15 amino acids. The V gene lost 5 bases and the J gene lost 2 bases, with 12 bases spanning the gap. CDR3 sequence reads: CATSAQGEAGNTIYF. The CDR3 DNA is TGTGCCACCAGTGCCCAGGGTGAGGCTGGAAACACCATATATTTT.

This clonotype showed up just a few times. The chain joins TRBV5-4 to TRBJ2-7; D gene ambiguous. This CDR3 is built from 13 residues. Between the trimmed V and J ends, which lost 2 bases and 2 bases, there was a span of 8 bases. The germline V gene encodes CDR1 SGHNT and CDR2 YYREEE (reference sequence). The CDR3 sequence is CASSFEEPYEQYF. CDR3 DNA: TGTGCCAGCAGCTTCGAAGAACCCTACGAGCAGTACTTC.

Points on this clonotype: One base away lies a much larger clone, so this may be a sequencing read error. The CDR3 DNA follows: TGTGCCAGCAGTTCGCCGTCTCGAGCCTCGGATGAGCAGTTCTTC. Translating gives CASSSPSRASDEQFF. J is TRBJ2-1 and V is TRBV6-2 or TRBV6-3; D is ambiguous. CDR1 and CDR2 from the germline V gene are MNHEY and SVGEGT. Trimming cost V 4 bases and J 8 bases, with 18 bases left between them. The CDR3 has 15 residues.

The rearrangement links TRBV5-4 to TRBJ2-1, with TRBD2 matching 7 bases. The ends lost 1 base at V and 9 bases at J; junction bases unmatched: 10. There are 15 residues in the CDR3. CDR1 and CDR2 from the germline V gene are SGHNT and YYREEE (reference sequence). The CDR3 sequence: CASSLIGSSGSEQFF. For the CDR3, the DNA is TGTGCCAGCAGCTTGATTGGGTCTAGCGGCTCTGAGCAGTTCTTC.

The chain has TRBV5-6 and TRBJ2-3; the D gene could be TRBD1 or TRBD2 (5 bases each). In germline, CDR1 is SGHDT, CDR2 YYEEEE. Deletions cut 4 bases from V and 0 bases from J, with 21 bases between. CDR3 length: 18 amino acids. CDR3 sequence: CASSVELGTGISTDTQYF. The CDR3 coding sequence is TGTGCCAGCAGCGTGGAGCTAGGGACGGGGATTAGCACAGATACGCAGTATTTT.

In this sample, this clonotype turned up a few times. One junction end disagrees with the germline gene, perhaps due to a read error. The chain employs TRBV6-5 and TRBJ2-6; D is possibly TRBD1 (5 bases). The CDR3 contains 14 residues. Germline CDR1 MNHEY, CDR2 SVGAGI. CDR3 region: CASSYQGTANVLIF. CDR3 sequence (DNA): TGTGCCAGCAGTTATCAGGGAACGGCCAACGTCCTGATTTTC.

About this clonotype itself: One end of the junction varies from germline; a read error may be responsible. Here the CDR3 DNA reads TGTGCCAGCAGTCCCGGGACTAGGCCAGATGCGCAGTATTTT. Translation gives CASSPGTRPDAQYF. This chain joins TRBV12-3 or TRBV12-4 and TRBJ2-3, with 8 bases lining up with TRBD2. This CDR3 has 14 residues.

In this sample, this clonotype turned up many times. The chain is built from TRBV11-3 and TRBJ2-5; TRBD2 matches at 14 bases. The CDR3 is 17 amino acids. The J segment lost 4 bases and the V segment lost 4 bases, leaving 8 bases of the junction unmatched. Germline values: CDR1 SGHNT, CDR2 YENEEA. CDR3: CASSSYTGLAGGETQYF. For the CDR3, the DNA is TGTGCCAGCAGCTCTTATACCGGACTAGCGGGAGGAGAGACCCAGTACTTC.

This clonotype occurred many times. This sequence joins TRBV4-3 and TRBJ2-1; 13 nucleotides agree with TRBD2. The V and J ends lost 3 bases and 6 bases, in that order; junction bases with no gene match: 5. This CDR3 spans 16 amino acids. CDR1 is LGHNA and CDR2 is YSLEER in the germline V gene. This CDR3 reads CASSHSTSGRANEQFF. The CDR3 nucleotides are TGCGCCAGCAGCCACTCTACTAGCGGGAGGGCCAATGAGCAGTTCTTC.

Turning to this clonotype: Relative to the germline gene, one junction end is altered; a read error may explain this. The chain combines TRBV6-2 or TRBV6-3 with TRBJ1-1; tentatively, D is TRBD1 (5 bases). The CDR3 spans 14 residues. Germline values: CDR1 MNHEY, CDR2 SVGEGT. The CDR3 sequence: CASSFDRPNIEPFF. CDR3 sequence (DNA): TGTGCCAGCAGTTTCGACAGACCGAACATTGAACCTTTCTTT.

The sample holds one count of this clonotype. This could be a read error, since a much larger clone is one nucleotide away. J is TRBJ2-7 and V is TRBV6-2 or TRBV6-3; the D gene could be TRBD1 or TRBD2 (5 bases each). The CDR3 has 17 residues. Trimming took off 5 bases at V and 7 bases at J, with 27 bases between the two ends. CDR1 is MNHEY, CDR2 SVGEGT, per germline. The CDR3 coding sequence is TGTGCCAGCAGTAAGCTCGGGGCAGACGGTTCTTTCCAGGAGCAGTACTTC. Translated, it gives CASSKLGADGSFQEQYF.

V gene TRBV6-1 combines with J gene TRBJ2-7; D might be TRBD1 (6 bases). CDR3 length equals 16 residues. Germline loops: CDR1 MNHNS, CDR2 SASEGT. V gave up 5 bases and J gave up 7 bases, with 24 bases separating them. The DNA of the CDR3 is TGTGCCAGCAGTTTTAGAAGGGTGGGGACAAAGAATGAGCAGTACTTC. Its protein is CASSFRRVGTKNEQYF.

Comments on this clonotype: One junction end disagrees with the germline gene, perhaps due to a read error. The V and J genes are TRBV6-5 and TRBJ1-6, with a possible D match to TRBD1 (5 bases). CDR1 and CDR2 from the germline V gene are MNHEY and SVGAGI. CDR3 length: 16 residues. Written as DNA, the CDR3 is TGTGCCAGCGGTTACTCGAGTGGGACCGGCTATTCACCCCTCCACTTT. Its translation: CASGYSSGTGYSPLHF.

Details on this clonotype: Possible read error: a much larger clone is one base away. The V call is TRBV12-3 or TRBV12-4, the J call TRBJ2-3; the match to TRBD1 covers 8 bases. Germline trimming cut 5 bases from V and 5 bases from J; bases unmatched to any gene: 3. The CDR3 runs to 13 residues. The CDR3 nucleotides read TGTGCCAGCAGTGGACAGGGCATAGATACGCAGTATTTT. It specifies CASSGQGIDTQYF.

Of note for this clonotype: One end of the junction fails to match germline, which may point to a read error. The rearrangement uses TRBV11-2 and TRBJ2-5; D not resolved. Germline V gene sequence: CDR1 SGHAT, CDR2 FQNNGV. CDR3 length: 12 amino acids. In DNA, the CDR3 is TGTGCCAGTAGCCAGACCCCGTTAATCCAGAACTTC. Its protein is CASSQTPLIQNF. The full variable domain, in which reference TRBV11-2 and TRBJ2-5 provide the parts outside the CDR3, is EAGVAQSPRYKIIEKRQSVAFWCNPISGHATLYWYQQILGQGPKLLIQFQNNGVVDDSQLPKDRFSAERLKGVDSTLKIQPAKLEDSAVYLCASSQTPLIQNFGPGTRLLVL.

This clonotype was picked up one time. At one boundary the junction diverges from the germline segment, which might be a read error. The chain links TRBV5-5 to TRBJ1-5, with no clear D. The CDR3 totals 15 residues. CDR1 SGHKS and CDR2 YYEKEE come from the germline V gene (reference sequence). This CDR3 is CASSLGGISNQSQHF. The DNA for the CDR3 is TGTGCCAGCAGCTTGGGTGGGATCAGCAATCAGTCCCAGCATTTT. Drawing the rest from reference TRBV5-5 and TRBJ1-5, the complete variable domain is DAGVTQSPTHLIKTRGQQVTLRCSPISGHKSVSWYQQVLGQGPQFIFQYYEKEERGRGNFPDRFSARQFPNYSSELNVNALLLGDSALYLCASSLGGISNQSQHFGDGTRLSIL.

The rearrangement uses TRBV2 and TRBJ2-1, with 8 bases that match TRBD2. V trimming: 5 bases; J trimming: 7 bases; junction bases outside the gene matches: 7. This CDR3 has 14 residues. Germline values: CDR1 SNHLY, CDR2 FYNNEI. The CDR3 DNA reads TGTGCCAGCAGTTCATTGACTAGCGCGAATGAGCAGTTCTTC. This codes for CASSSLTSANEQFF.

Regarding this clonotype: At one boundary the junction diverges from the germline segment, which might be a read error. J is TRBJ2-3 and V is TRBV6-2 or TRBV6-3; D remains ambiguous. This CDR3 region has 14 residues. Per the germline V gene, CDR1 is MNHEY and CDR2 is SVGEGT. The CDR3 region is CASRHRRIADMQYF. The CDR3 nucleotides are TGTGCCAGCAGGCATAGAAGGATTGCAGATATGCAGTATTTT.

With regard to this clonotype: Since a much larger clone is just one base distant, this may be a read error. The rearrangement uses TRBV29-1 and TRBJ1-3; no reliable D call. The CDR3 is 13 amino acids. Germline V CDR1 and CDR2: SQVTM, ANQGSEA. Trimming left V 7 bases short and J 0 bases short, with 10 bases between. The CDR3 DNA reads as TGCAGCGCTGCGTGGAACTCTGGAAACACCATATATTTT. Its translation is CSAAWNSGNTIYF.

As regards this clonotype: This CDR3 is missing its conserved last phenylalanine or tryptophan, likely due to a read error. This chain links TRBV11-1 with TRBJ2-5; D ambiguous. The germline V gene has CDR1 SGHAT and CDR2 FQDESV (reference sequence). This CDR3 spans 12 amino acids. The CDR3 DNA follows: TGCGCCAGCAATGGGGTATTGGGGACCCAGTACTTA. It codes for CASNGVLGTQYL.

The chain is built from TRBV15 and TRBJ2-6; D is uncertain. Trimming took 8 bases from V and 1 from J, leaving 9 bases between them. The CDR3 contains 14 residues. Germline V gene data show CDR1 as LNHNV and CDR2 as YYDKDF (reference sequence). The CDR3 region has the DNA TGTGCCACCGGCGCTACTTCTGGGGCCAACGTCCTGACTTTC. It encodes CATGATSGANVLTF.